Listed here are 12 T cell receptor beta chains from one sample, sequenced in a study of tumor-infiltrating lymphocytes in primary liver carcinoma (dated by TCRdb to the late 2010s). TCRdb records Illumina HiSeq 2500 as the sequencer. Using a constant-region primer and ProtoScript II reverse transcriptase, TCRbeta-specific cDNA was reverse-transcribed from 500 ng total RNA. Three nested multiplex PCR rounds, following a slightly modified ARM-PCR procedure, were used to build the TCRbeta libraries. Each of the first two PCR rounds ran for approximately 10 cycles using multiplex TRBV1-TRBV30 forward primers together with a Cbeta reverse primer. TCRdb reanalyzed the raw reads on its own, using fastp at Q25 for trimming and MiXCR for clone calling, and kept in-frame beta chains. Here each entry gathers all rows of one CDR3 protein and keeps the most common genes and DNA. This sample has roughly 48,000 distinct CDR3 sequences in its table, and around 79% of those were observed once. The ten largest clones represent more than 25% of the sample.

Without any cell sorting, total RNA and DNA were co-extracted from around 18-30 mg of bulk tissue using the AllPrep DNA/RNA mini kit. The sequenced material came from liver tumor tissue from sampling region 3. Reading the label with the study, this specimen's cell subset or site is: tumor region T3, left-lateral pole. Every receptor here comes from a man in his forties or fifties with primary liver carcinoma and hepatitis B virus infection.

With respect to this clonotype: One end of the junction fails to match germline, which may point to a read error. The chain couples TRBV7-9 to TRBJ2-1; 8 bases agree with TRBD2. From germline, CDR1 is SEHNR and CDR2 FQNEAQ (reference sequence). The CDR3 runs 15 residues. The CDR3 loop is CASSLTGGRGNEQFF. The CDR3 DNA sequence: TGTGCCAGTAGCTTAACGGGAGGGCGAGGCAATGAGCAGTTCTTC.

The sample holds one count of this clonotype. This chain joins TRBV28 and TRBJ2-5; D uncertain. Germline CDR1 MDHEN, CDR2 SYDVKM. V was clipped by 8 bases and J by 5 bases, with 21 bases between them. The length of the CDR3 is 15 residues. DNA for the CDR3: TGTGCCAGCCGTGTCTCCTTAAGTCTGTGTGAGACCCAGTACTTC. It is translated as CASRVSLSLCETQYF.

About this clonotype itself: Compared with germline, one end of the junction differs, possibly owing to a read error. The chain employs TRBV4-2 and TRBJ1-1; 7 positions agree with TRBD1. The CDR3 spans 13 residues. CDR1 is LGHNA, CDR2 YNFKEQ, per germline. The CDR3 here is CTSIHPTGDEAFF. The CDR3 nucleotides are TGTACCAGCATCCACCCCACAGGGGATGAAGCTTTCTTT.

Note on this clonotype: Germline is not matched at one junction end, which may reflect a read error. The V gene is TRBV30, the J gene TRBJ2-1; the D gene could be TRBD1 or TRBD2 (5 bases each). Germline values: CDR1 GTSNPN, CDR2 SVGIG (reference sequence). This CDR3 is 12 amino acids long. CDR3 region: CAWSSRGWEQFF. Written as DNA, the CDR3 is TGTGCCTGGAGCTCGAGGGGTTGGGAGCAATTCTTC.

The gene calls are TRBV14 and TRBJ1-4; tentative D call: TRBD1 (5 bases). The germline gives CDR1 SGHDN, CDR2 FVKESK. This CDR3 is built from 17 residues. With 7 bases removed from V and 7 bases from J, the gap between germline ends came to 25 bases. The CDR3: CASNRLLGNWDFEKLFF. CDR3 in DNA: TGTGCCAGCAACCGCTTATTAGGGAACTGGGACTTTGAAAAACTGTTTTTT.

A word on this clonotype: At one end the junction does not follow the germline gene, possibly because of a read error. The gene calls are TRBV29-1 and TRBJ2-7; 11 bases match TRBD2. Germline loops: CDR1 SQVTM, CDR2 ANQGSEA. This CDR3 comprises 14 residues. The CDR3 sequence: CGVELAGVSYEQYF. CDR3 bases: TGCGGCGTCGAACTAGCGGGAGTTTCCTACGAACAGTACTTC.

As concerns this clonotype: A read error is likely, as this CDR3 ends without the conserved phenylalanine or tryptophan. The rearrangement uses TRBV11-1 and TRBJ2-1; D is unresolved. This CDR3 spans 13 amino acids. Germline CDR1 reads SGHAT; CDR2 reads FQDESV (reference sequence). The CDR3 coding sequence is TGTGCCAGTAGCTTAGGCCAGGCAAATGAGCAGTTCGTC. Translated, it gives CASSLGQANEQFV.

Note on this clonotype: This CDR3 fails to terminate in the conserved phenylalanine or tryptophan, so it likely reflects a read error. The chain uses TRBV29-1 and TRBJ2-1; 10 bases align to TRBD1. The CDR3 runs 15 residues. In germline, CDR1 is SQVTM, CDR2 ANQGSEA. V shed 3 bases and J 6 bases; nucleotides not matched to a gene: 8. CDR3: CSVESRDRGCNEQFL. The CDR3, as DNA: TGCAGCGTTGAGAGCCGGGACAGGGGTTGCAATGAGCAGTTCCTC.

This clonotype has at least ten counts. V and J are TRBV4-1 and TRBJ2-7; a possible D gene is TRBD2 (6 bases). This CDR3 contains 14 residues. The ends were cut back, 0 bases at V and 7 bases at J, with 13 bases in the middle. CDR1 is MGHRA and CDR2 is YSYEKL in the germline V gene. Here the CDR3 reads CASSQETGAGEQYF. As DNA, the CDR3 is TGCGCCAGCAGCCAAGAGACGGGAGCGGGTGAGCAGTACTTC.

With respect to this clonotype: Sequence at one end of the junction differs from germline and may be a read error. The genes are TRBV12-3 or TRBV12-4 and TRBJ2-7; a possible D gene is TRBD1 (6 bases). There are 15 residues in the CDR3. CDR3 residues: CTSSDQGTWGSEQYF. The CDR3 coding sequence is TGTACCAGCAGTGACCAGGGGACATGGGGCAGCGAGCAGTACTTC.

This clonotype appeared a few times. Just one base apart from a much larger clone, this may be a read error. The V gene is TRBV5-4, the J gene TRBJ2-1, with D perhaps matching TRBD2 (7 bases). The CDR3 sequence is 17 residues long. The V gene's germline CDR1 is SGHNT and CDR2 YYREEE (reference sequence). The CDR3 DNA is TGTGCCAGCAGCTTGGATCAGGAAAGGGGGAGGGCCTATGAGCACTTCTTC. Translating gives CASSLDQERGRAYEHFF.

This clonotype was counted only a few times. CDR3 region: CASSRQGGTGELFF. The CDR3 DNA reads as TGTGCCAGCAGCAGACAGGGAGGCACCGGGGAGCTGTTTTTT. The V call is TRBV28, the J call TRBJ2-2, with D possibly TRBD1 on 7 matching bases. CDR1 and CDR2 (germline): MDHEN, SYDVKM. V shed 6 bases and J shed 4 bases, with 12 bases lying between them. The CDR3 runs 14 residues.